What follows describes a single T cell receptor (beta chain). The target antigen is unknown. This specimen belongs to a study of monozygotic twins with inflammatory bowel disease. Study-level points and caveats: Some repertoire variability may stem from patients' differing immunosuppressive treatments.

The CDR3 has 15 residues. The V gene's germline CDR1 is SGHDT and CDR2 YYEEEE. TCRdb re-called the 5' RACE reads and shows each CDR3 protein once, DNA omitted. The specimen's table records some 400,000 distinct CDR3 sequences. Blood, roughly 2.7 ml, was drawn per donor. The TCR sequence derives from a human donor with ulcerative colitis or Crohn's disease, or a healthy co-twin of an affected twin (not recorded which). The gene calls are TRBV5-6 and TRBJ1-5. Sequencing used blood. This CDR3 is CASSLGGMGNQPQHF.